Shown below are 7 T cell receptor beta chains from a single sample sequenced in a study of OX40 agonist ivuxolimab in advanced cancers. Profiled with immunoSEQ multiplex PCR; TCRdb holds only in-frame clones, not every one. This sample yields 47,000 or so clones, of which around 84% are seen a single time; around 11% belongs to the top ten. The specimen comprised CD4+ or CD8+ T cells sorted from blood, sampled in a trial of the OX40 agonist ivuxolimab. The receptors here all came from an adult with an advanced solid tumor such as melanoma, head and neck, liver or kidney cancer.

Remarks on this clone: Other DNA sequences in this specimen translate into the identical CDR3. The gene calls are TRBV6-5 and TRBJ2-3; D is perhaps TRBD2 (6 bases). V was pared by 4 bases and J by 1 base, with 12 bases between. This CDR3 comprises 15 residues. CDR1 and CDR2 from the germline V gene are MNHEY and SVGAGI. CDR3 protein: CASSSSGGGTDTQYF. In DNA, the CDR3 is TGTGCCAGCAGTTCTTCCGGAGGGGGCACAGATACGCAGTATTTT.

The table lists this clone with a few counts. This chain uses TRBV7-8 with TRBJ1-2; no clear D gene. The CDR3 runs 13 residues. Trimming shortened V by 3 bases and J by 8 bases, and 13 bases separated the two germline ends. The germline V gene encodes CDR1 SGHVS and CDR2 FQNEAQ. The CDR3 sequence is CASSFLSQDGYTF. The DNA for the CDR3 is TGTGCCAGCAGCTTCCTCAGTCAGGACGGCTACACCTTC.

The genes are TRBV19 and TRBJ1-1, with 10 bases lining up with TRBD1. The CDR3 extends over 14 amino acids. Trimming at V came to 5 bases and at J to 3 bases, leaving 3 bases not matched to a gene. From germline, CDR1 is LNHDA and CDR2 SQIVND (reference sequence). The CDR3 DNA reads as TGTGCCAGTAGTTGGGGACAGGGGCACACTGAAGCTTTCTTT. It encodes CASSWGQGHTEAFF.

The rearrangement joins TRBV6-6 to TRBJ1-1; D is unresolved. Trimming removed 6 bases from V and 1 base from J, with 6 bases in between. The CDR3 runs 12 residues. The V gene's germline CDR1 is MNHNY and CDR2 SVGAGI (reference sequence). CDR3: CASRRGNTEAFF. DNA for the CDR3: TGTGCCAGCAGACGTGGGAACACTGAAGCTTTCTTT.

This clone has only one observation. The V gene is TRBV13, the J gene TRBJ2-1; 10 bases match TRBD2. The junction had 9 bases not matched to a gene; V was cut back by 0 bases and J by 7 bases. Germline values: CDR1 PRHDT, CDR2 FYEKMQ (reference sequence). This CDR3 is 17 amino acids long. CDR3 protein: CASSLGHGLAEGNEQFF. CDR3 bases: TGTGCCAGCAGCTTAGGCCATGGACTAGCGGAGGGGAATGAGCAGTTCTTC.

CDR3 amino acids: CASRAPTGELFF. The DNA of the CDR3 is TGTGCCAGCCGGGCCCCCACCGGGGAGCTGTTTTTT. The chain employs TRBV19 and TRBJ2-2; D not certain. V lost 9 bases to trimming and J lost 4 bases, with 9 bases between them. This CDR3 is 12 amino acids long. Germline V gene data show CDR1 as LNHDA and CDR2 as SQIVND (reference sequence).

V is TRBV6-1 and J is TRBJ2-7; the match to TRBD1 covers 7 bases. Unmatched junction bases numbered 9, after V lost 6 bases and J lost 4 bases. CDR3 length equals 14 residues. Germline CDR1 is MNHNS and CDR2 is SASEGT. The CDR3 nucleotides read TGTGCCAGCAGGGGCTGGGACAGCAGATACGAGCAGTACTTC. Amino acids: CASRGWDSRYEQYF.